Listed here are 25 T cell receptor beta chains from one sample, sequenced in a study of cytomegalovirus exposure and HLA in healthy donors (dated by TCRdb to the late 2010s). Library generation was performed with the immunoSEQ multiplex PCR assay. The multiplex PCR relied on a mix of 60 forward primers for TCR Vbeta segments and 13 reverse primers for TCR Jbeta segments. The source is immuneACCESS, and TCRdb retained only in-frame sequences with V and J called. Part of the clones is not carried over; for the studies checked, unresolved V genes explain less than half of this, and the remainder is unexplained. This sample gives tens of thousands of clones in total; just under 80% of them show up just once. Of the sample, approximately 2.7% is held by the ten largest clones. What was sequenced was PBMCs. These receptors all stem from a male donor in good health and CMV-seropositive.

This chain joins TRBV27 and TRBJ1-1, with D possibly TRBD1 on 6 matching bases. Trimming shortened V by 6 bases and J by 5 bases, and 13 bases separated the two germline ends. This CDR3 is built from 13 residues. Germline CDR1 and CDR2: MNHEY and SMNVEV (reference sequence). The CDR3 nucleotides are TGTGCCAGCAGGTACCAGGGGAGTACTGAAGCTTTCTTT. Protein product: CASRYQGSTEAFF.

The chain combines TRBV5-1 with TRBJ1-1, with 10 positions matching TRBD1. The CDR3 runs to 15 residues. Looked up from germline, CDR1 is SGHRS and CDR2 is YFSETQ. V shed 1 base and J 8 bases; nucleotides not matched to a gene: 8. Here the CDR3 reads CASSLRSGDRGEAFF. The CDR3 region has the DNA TGCGCCAGCAGCTTGAGGTCGGGGGACAGGGGAGAAGCTTTCTTT.

The gene calls are TRBV9 and TRBJ2-1, with TRBD2 matching over 12 bases. V gave up 4 bases and J gave up 7 bases; unmatched junction bases: 9. The length of the CDR3 is 16 residues. Germline V gene data show CDR1 as SGDLS and CDR2 as YYNGEE. The CDR3 nucleotides are TGTGCCAGCAGCTTCGGACTAGCGGGAATCGGGAATGAGCAGTTCTTC. It is translated as CASSFGLAGIGNEQFF.

The chain combines TRBV7-9 with TRBJ2-6; the D gene is possibly TRBD1 (5 bases). This CDR3 spans 15 amino acids. Germline V CDR1 and CDR2: SEHNR, FQNEAQ (reference sequence). V lost 4 bases to trimming and J lost 4 bases, with 11 bases between them. Here the CDR3 DNA reads TGTGCCAGCAGCTCGTCAGGGTCCGGGGCCAACGTCCTGACTTTC. Residues: CASSSSGSGANVLTF.

This rearrangement joins TRBV4-2 to TRBJ2-6; 7 nucleotides line up with TRBD1. Trimming cost V 0 bases and J 2 bases; bases outside gene matches: 1. The germline gives CDR1 LGHNA, CDR2 YNFKEQ. The CDR3 contains 16 residues. CDR3 coding DNA: TGTGCCAGCAGCCAAGAAACAGGGGCTGGGGCCAACGTCCTGACTTTC. It encodes CASSQETGAGANVLTF.

The chain joins TRBV5-1 to TRBJ2-1, with TRBD2 identical over 14 bases. The germline V gene has CDR1 SGHRS and CDR2 YFSETQ. This CDR3 has 15 residues. V lost 3 bases, J lost 4 bases, and 0 bases stayed unmatched. CDR3 in amino acids: CASSWTSGRYNEQFF. Here the CDR3 DNA reads TGCGCCAGCAGCTGGACTAGCGGGAGGTACAATGAGCAGTTCTTC.

This clone is medium-sized. The chain uses TRBV14 and TRBJ2-2; D may be TRBD1 (5 bases). V was trimmed by 1 base and J by 3 bases, leaving 6 bases between them. Germline CDR1 and CDR2: SGHDN and FVKESK. The CDR3 has 14 residues. The CDR3 sequence is CASSQGQYTGELFF. DNA for the CDR3: TGTGCCAGCAGCCAAGGACAGTACACCGGGGAGCTGTTTTTT.

This chain links TRBV9 with TRBJ1-1, with TRBD1 identical over 7 bases. Germline CDR1 is SGDLS and CDR2 is YYNGEE. V was clipped by 0 bases and J by 6 bases; unmatched bases: 11. The CDR3 has 16 residues. CDR3: CASSVETGVSVAEAFF. CDR3 sequence (DNA): TGTGCCAGCAGCGTAGAAACAGGGGTTTCGGTCGCTGAAGCTTTCTTT. Variable domain in full (rest from reference TRBV9 and TRBJ1-1): DSGVTQTPKHLITATGQRVTLRCSPRSGDLSVYWYQQSLDQGLQFLIQYYNGEERAKGNILERFSAQQFPDLHSELNLSSLELGDSALYFCASSVETGVSVAEAFFGQGTRLTVV.

The chain has TRBV28 and TRBJ2-5; D is unresolved. V gave up 3 bases and J gave up 5 bases, with 10 bases separating them. CDR1 is MDHEN and CDR2 is SYDVKM in the germline V gene. The CDR3 has 13 residues. The DNA of the CDR3 is TGTGCCAGCAGTTTCGGGTATAGTGAGACCCAGTACTTC. It specifies CASSFGYSETQYF.

The count of this clone is one. The rearrangement links TRBV18 to TRBJ2-7; TRBD1 matches 8 bases. Germline V gene lookup returns CDR1 KGHSH and CDR2 LQKENI. CDR3 length: 15 residues. V lost 0 bases to trimming and J lost 3 bases; unmatched junction nucleotides: 4. For the CDR3, the DNA is TGTGCCAGCTCACCACCGCAGGGGGCGGACTACGAGCAGTACTTC. It yields the protein CASSPPQGADYEQYF.

This chain connects TRBV6-1 to TRBJ2-5; TRBD1 agrees at 7 bases. CDR1 is MNHNS, CDR2 SASEGT, per germline. Trimming removed 3 bases from V and 2 bases from J; junction bases left unmatched: 12. CDR3 length equals 17 residues. The CDR3 DNA reads TGTGCCAGCAGTGATTACTTCGGGACAGAGGGACAAGAGACCCAGTACTTC. It codes for CASSDYFGTEGQETQYF.

This sequence joins TRBV7-6 and TRBJ2-3; 9 bases fit TRBD2. After removal of 2 bases from V and 1 base from J, the junction contained 1 base not matched to a gene. This CDR3 is built from 15 residues. CDR1 and CDR2 (germline): SGHVS, FNYEAQ. CDR3 residues: CASSLRTSGTDTQYF. The CDR3 nucleotides read TGTGCCAGCAGCTTACGGACTAGCGGCACAGATACGCAGTATTTT. Together with reference TRBV7-6 and TRBJ2-3, the CDR3 gives the full variable domain: GAGVSQSPRYKVTKRGQDVALRCDPISGHVSLYWYRQALGQGPEFLTYFNYEAQQDKSGLPNDRFSAERPEGSISTLTIQRTEQRDSAMYRCASSLRTSGTDTQYFGPGTRLTVL.

The V gene is TRBV28, the J gene TRBJ2-5; the match to TRBD1 covers 7 bases. Germline CDR1 MDHEN, CDR2 SYDVKM. This CDR3 is built from 15 residues. The V and J ends lost 6 bases and 2 bases, in that order; junction bases with no gene match: 9. The CDR3 here is CASRAGTEYQETQYF. The CDR3 DNA sequence: TGTGCCAGCAGGGCCGGGACAGAATATCAAGAGACCCAGTACTTC. Based on the CDR3 plus reference TRBV28 and TRBJ2-5, the full variable domain is DVKVTQSSRYLVKRTGEKVFLECVQDMDHENMFWYRQDPGLGLRLIYFSYDVKMKEKGDIPEGYSVSREKKERFSLILESASTNQTSMYLCASRAGTEYQETQYFGPGTRLLVL.

This CDR3 reads CAWRPLGGATNEKLFF. Written as DNA, the CDR3 is TGTGCCTGGAGGCCCCTTGGAGGTGCAACTAATGAAAAACTGTTTTTT. This chain joins TRBV30 and TRBJ1-4; D not certain. Germline V gene sequence: CDR1 GTSNPN, CDR2 SVGIG (reference sequence). V was clipped by 3 bases and J by 0 bases, with 14 bases between them. The CDR3 is 16 residues long.

J is TRBJ1-5 and V is TRBV6-1, with 7 bases fitting TRBD1. The CDR3 is made up of 15 amino acids. The ends lost 1 base at V and 1 base at J; junction bases unmatched: 1. Germline CDR1 and CDR2: MNHNS and SASEGT. CDR3 coding DNA: TGTGCCAGCAGTGAAGTACAGGGGAGCAATCAGCCCCAGCATTTT. As protein: CASSEVQGSNQPQHF.

The genes are TRBV7-2 and TRBJ1-6; tentatively, D is TRBD1 (6 bases). Germline CDR1 reads SGHTA; CDR2 reads FQGNSA. The CDR3 spans 14 residues. Deletions cut 2 bases from V and 7 bases from J, with 9 bases between. This chain's CDR3 is CASSLSGVNSPLHF. The CDR3 DNA sequence: TGTGCCAGCAGCTTATCAGGGGTCAATTCACCCCTCCACTTT. The whole variable domain, filled in from reference TRBV7-2 and TRBJ1-6, reads GAGVSQSPSNKVTEKGKDVELRCDPISGHTALYWYRQSLGQGLEFLIYFQGNSAPDKSGLPSDRFSAERTGGSVSTLTIQRTQQEDSAVYLCASSLSGVNSPLHFGNGTRLTVT.

V gene TRBV9 combines with J gene TRBJ2-5; D possibly corresponds to TRBD2 (5 bases). Trimming took 0 bases from V and 2 from J, leaving 8 bases between them. Germline values: CDR1 SGDLS, CDR2 YYNGEE. The CDR3 loop spans 14 amino acids. In DNA, the CDR3 is TGTGCCAGCAGCGTAGGGACTCGGCAAGAGACCCAGTACTTC. Protein sequence: CASSVGTRQETQYF.

The genes are TRBV25-1 and TRBJ2-1, with D possibly being TRBD1 (6 bases). Germline V gene lookup returns CDR1 MGHDK and CDR2 SYGVNS. The CDR3 consists of 17 residues. Trimming removed 5 bases from V and 5 bases from J, with 22 bases in between. The CDR3 region is CASSTDSRTHSDNEQFF. The CDR3 DNA reads as TGTGCCAGCAGTACGGACAGCCGGACCCACAGCGACAATGAGCAGTTCTTC.

The chain recombines TRBV28 with TRBJ1-5, with D maybe TRBD1 (6 bases). Trimming cost V 0 bases and J 7 bases, with 10 bases left between them. Germline V gene data show CDR1 as MDHEN and CDR2 as SYDVKM. This CDR3 is built from 14 residues. The CDR3 protein is CASSLWGAGQPQHF. CDR3 DNA sequence: TGTGCCAGCAGTTTATGGGGGGCAGGCCAGCCCCAGCATTTT. The complete variable domain, with remaining parts taken from reference TRBV28 and TRBJ1-5, reads DVKVTQSSRYLVKRTGEKVFLECVQDMDHENMFWYRQDPGLGLRLIYFSYDVKMKEKGDIPEGYSVSREKKERFSLILESASTNQTSMYLCASSLWGAGQPQHFGDGTRLSIL.

This CDR3 is CASSASPSGTTDTQYF. CDR3 sequence (DNA): TGTGCCAGCAGCGCTTCCCCTAGCGGGACCACAGATACGCAGTATTTT. V is TRBV6-4 and J is TRBJ2-3; 9 nucleotides align to TRBD2. CDR3 length: 16 amino acids. J was trimmed by 2 bases and V by 6 bases; bases with no gene match: 9. Germline V gene sequence: CDR1 MRHNA, CDR2 SNTAGT.

The chain couples TRBV29-1 to TRBJ2-1; D perhaps matches TRBD2 (5 bases). Looked up from germline, CDR1 is SQVTM and CDR2 is ANQGSEA. The germline V and J ends were trimmed by 8 bases and 5 bases, with 22 bases remaining between them. The CDR3 is 15 residues long. CDR3 loop: CSYGEGPLMNNEQFF. CDR3 DNA sequence: TGCAGCTACGGGGAAGGTCCTCTCATGAACAATGAGCAGTTCTTC.

The chain couples TRBV7-2 to TRBJ2-5; 8 bases map to TRBD2. The CDR3 covers 16 residues. Losses at the gene ends were 2 bases for V and 1 base for J; bases not matched to a gene: 6. Germline V gives CDR1 SGHTA, CDR2 FQGNSA. The CDR3 region is CASSLRLAGRQETQYF. The CDR3 DNA is TGTGCCAGCAGCTTAAGGCTAGCGGGCCGCCAAGAGACCCAGTACTTC.

This chain joins TRBV6-1 and TRBJ2-7; D is unclear. V gave up 7 bases and J gave up 1 base, with 5 bases separating them. CDR3 length: 11 amino acids. The germline V gene encodes CDR1 MNHNS and CDR2 SASEGT. The CDR3 spells CASTLSYEQYF. The CDR3 nucleotides are TGTGCCAGCACCCTGTCCTACGAGCAGTACTTC.

This clone was observed a handful of times. The V call is TRBV7-9, the J call TRBJ1-1; TRBD1 might be the D (6 bases). V lost 2 bases, J lost 5 bases, and 9 bases lay in between. The germline V gene encodes CDR1 SEHNR and CDR2 FQNEAQ (reference sequence). This CDR3 is built from 13 residues. The DNA of the CDR3 is TGTGCCAGCAGCTTATACACAGGGACTGAAGCTTTCTTT. Protein sequence: CASSLYTGTEAFF.

The V and J genes are TRBV5-1 and TRBJ2-5, with a possible D match to TRBD2 (6 bases). The CDR3 totals 15 residues. Germline CDR1 is SGHRS and CDR2 is YFSETQ. The V end was cut by 4 bases, the J end by 4 bases, with 17 bases between. The CDR3 spells CASSLNTGGRETQYF. In DNA form, the CDR3 reads TGCGCCAGCAGCCTAAATACCGGAGGGAGAGAGACCCAGTACTTC. Full variable domain (outside the CDR3, taken from reference TRBV5-1 and TRBJ2-5): KAGVTQTPRYLIKTRGQQVTLSCSPISGHRSVSWYQQTPGQGLQFLFEYFSETQRNKGNFPGRFSGRQFSNSRSEMNVSTLELGDSALYLCASSLNTGGRETQYFGPGTRLLVL.